These 12 T cell receptor beta chains were sequenced from one sample in a study of blood T cell repertoires in COVID-19. Sequencing used immunoSEQ multiplex PCR; TCRdb keeps in-frame clones, though not all of them. In the table there are approximately 340,000 clones, roughly nine tenths of which are singletons. The sample consisted of PBMCs or T cells enriched from blood (not recorded which). The receptors originated from a woman in her thirties or forties who had been exposed to COVID-19.

This chain uses TRBV18 with TRBJ2-3, with TRBD1 as a possible D gene (6 bases). V lost 2 bases to trimming and J lost 6 bases, with 15 bases between them. The CDR3 loop spans 15 amino acids. Per germline, CDR1 KGHSH and CDR2 LQKENI. The CDR3 loop reads CASSPRSGERDTQYF. The CDR3 coding sequence is TGTGCCAGCTCACCAAGGTCAGGGGAGAGGGATACGCAGTATTTT.

V is TRBV9 and J is TRBJ1-4; D is possibly TRBD1 (5 bases). CDR3 length equals 13 residues. CDR1 is SGDLS, CDR2 YYNGEE, per germline. V was trimmed by 0 bases and J by 15 bases, leaving 15 bases between them. In nucleotides, the CDR3 is TGTGCCAGCAGCGTAGGACAGAATACGCTAATGTTTTTT. As protein: CASSVGQNTLMFF.

The gene calls are TRBV4-1 and TRBJ1-1, with TRBD1 as a possible D gene (5 bases). Between the trimmed V and J ends, which lost 4 bases and 7 bases, there was a span of 16 bases. Germline V gene lookup returns CDR1 MGHRA and CDR2 YSYEKL. The length of the CDR3 is 14 residues. The CDR3 DNA sequence: TGCGCCAGCAGCCCCACCGTTTGGGGCAGTGAAGCTTTCTTT. Protein sequence: CASSPTVWGSEAFF.

This clone was detected a few times. The chain combines TRBV15 with TRBJ2-2, with D hard to call. V gave up 6 bases and J gave up 2 bases, with 16 bases separating them. The length of the CDR3 is 16 residues. Germline CDR1 is LNHNV and CDR2 is YYDKDF (reference sequence). The CDR3 is CATSAGILTNTGELFF. The CDR3 DNA is TGTGCCACCAGTGCAGGTATTCTTACAAACACCGGGGAGCTGTTTTTT.

The chain couples TRBV19 to TRBJ2-7; 14 bases align to TRBD2. Germline V gives CDR1 LNHDA, CDR2 SQIVND (reference sequence). CDR3 size: 16 residues. Trimming took 7 bases from V and 7 from J; bases not matched to a gene: 12. The CDR3 bases are TGTGCCAGTACCCGCGCTGGGACTAGCGGGAGTAAAGAGCAGTACTTC. Translating gives CASTRAGTSGSKEQYF.

The chain couples TRBV14 to TRBJ2-3; tentative D call: TRBD1 (5 bases). Germline V gives CDR1 SGHDN, CDR2 FVKESK. This CDR3 has 16 residues. V gave up 1 base and J gave up 4 bases, with 15 bases separating them. CDR3 nucleotide sequence: TGTGCCAGCAGCCAAGGCGGAAGGGGCATGGCAGATACGCAGTATTTT. It codes for CASSQGGRGMADTQYF.

This chain uses TRBV25-1 with TRBJ2-7; TRBD2 matches 12 bases. Trimming at V came to 7 bases and at J to 2 bases, leaving 9 bases not matched to a gene. The length of the CDR3 is 16 residues. CDR1 is MGHDK, CDR2 SYGVNS, per germline. CDR3 sequence reads: CASKTSGRSAAYEQYF. CDR3 nucleotide sequence: TGTGCCAGCAAGACTAGCGGGAGATCGGCGGCCTACGAGCAGTACTTC.

This chain connects TRBV7-3 to TRBJ1-2; 7 nucleotides agree with TRBD1. Germline loops: CDR1 SGHTA, CDR2 FQGTGA. J gave up 8 bases and V 10 bases, and 13 bases lay outside the gene matches. CDR3 length equals 13 residues. The CDR3 protein is CATQQGILRGYTF. As DNA, the CDR3 is TGTGCCACCCAACAGGGGATTCTCCGCGGCTACACCTTC. Supplemented by reference TRBV7-3 and TRBJ1-2, the full variable domain reads GAGVSQTPSNKVTEKGKYVELRCDPISGHTALYWYRQSLGQGPEFLIYFQGTGAADDSGLPNDRFFAVRPEGSVSTLKIQRTERGDSAVYLCATQQGILRGYTFGSGTRLTVV.

This chain joins TRBV7-2 and TRBJ1-1; the match to TRBD1 covers 7 bases. V lost 1 base to trimming and J lost 8 bases; unmatched junction nucleotides: 7. The CDR3 spans 14 residues. Germline lookup yields CDR1 SGHTA and CDR2 FQGNSA. CDR3 DNA sequence: TGTGCCAGCAGCTTAGACGGGACAGCCACCGAAGCTTTCTTT. This gives the protein CASSLDGTATEAFF. The variable domain in full, completed from reference TRBV7-2 and TRBJ1-1, reads GAGVSQSPSNKVTEKGKDVELRCDPISGHTALYWYRQSLGQGLEFLIYFQGNSAPDKSGLPSDRFSAERTGGSVSTLTIQRTQQEDSAVYLCASSLDGTATEAFFGQGTRLTVV.

The J gene is TRBJ2-3, the V gene TRBV24-1; D is perhaps TRBD2 (6 bases). This CDR3 is 16 amino acids long. The V end was cut by 3 bases, the J end by 2 bases, with 14 bases between. CDR1 and CDR2 from the germline V gene are KGHDR and SFDVKD. In DNA, the CDR3 is TGTGCCACCAGTGATCCCGGGACTCTCTACACAGATACGCAGTATTTT. It translates to CATSDPGTLYTDTQYF.

The V gene is TRBV5-1, the J gene TRBJ2-2; TRBD2 matches at 11 bases. This CDR3 is built from 18 residues. Germline CDR1 and CDR2: SGHRS and YFSETQ. V lost 1 base and J lost 4; bases outside the gene matches: 9. The DNA of the CDR3 is TGCGCCAGCAGCTTGAGCCCTAGCGGGGGGCTTGGCACCGGGGAGCTGTTTTTT. The encoded protein is CASSLSPSGGLGTGELFF.

The V and J genes are TRBV25-1 and TRBJ1-1; possible D gene TRBD1, 6 bases. The length of the CDR3 is 13 residues. V gave up 4 bases and J gave up 8 bases, with 14 bases separating them. In germline, CDR1 is MGHDK, CDR2 SYGVNS. The CDR3 sequence is CASSGQGIGEAFF. The CDR3 DNA reads as TGTGCCAGCAGTGGTCAGGGGATCGGGGAAGCTTTCTTT. The variable domain in full, with the rest retrieved from reference TRBV25-1 and TRBJ1-1, is EADIYQTPRYLVIGTGKKITLECSQTMGHDKMYWYQQDPGMELHLIHYSYGVNSTEKGDLSSESTVSRIRTEHFPLTLESARPSHTSQYLCASSGQGIGEAFFGQGTRLTVV.